This record looks at one TCR beta chain sequence and its context. The antigen remains undetermined. The CDR3 runs to 15 residues. Germline CDR1 and CDR2: SQVTM and ANQGSEA. V trimming: 7 bases; J trimming: 0 bases; junction bases outside the gene matches: 9. The data belong to a study of T cells in Graves' hyperthyroidism and ophthalmopathy. Amplification targeted TCR beta CDR3 regions from RNA transcripts. Carried out on the TCR CDR3, a first-round RT-PCR used the HTBI primer set. TCRdb reprocessed the multiplex PCR reads with MiXCR, giving one entry per CDR3 protein. The table has 690,000 or so distinct CDR3 sequences, roughly a sixth seen once; the top ten hold 16%. Study-wide results and limits: In simple terms, a model built on 13 V-J features told ophthalmopathy apart from stable hyperthyroidism.

These patients, aged 18 to 65, had recently diagnosed hyperthyroidism lasting under 2 months. This chain links TRBV29-1 with TRBJ2-5; TRBD1 matches at 9 bases. Material: blood. The clonotype comes from a woman in her fifties or sixties with Graves' hyperthyroidism that later progressed to Graves' ophthalmopathy. The chain's CDR3 is CSGYTGGIYQETQYF. CDR3 coding DNA: TGCAGCGGGTACACAGGGGGCATTTACCAAGAGACCCAGTACTTC.